This T cell receptor beta chain is from a study of OX40 agonist ivuxolimab in advanced cancers. A note on the overall study: Ivuxolimab was an agonistic, fully human IgG2 monoclonal antibody directed against OX40 (CD134), a costimulatory receptor. Intravenous ivuxolimab was administered to patients every 2 weeks at six dose levels: 0.01, 0.1, 0.3, 1.5, 3 and 10 mg/kg. Of the roughly 54 patients in dose escalation, some 19 had hepatocellular carcinoma, some 15 had melanoma, 9 had renal cell carcinoma and 9 had head and neck cancer. In the dose-escalation cohort, approximately 80% of patients were male, and the mean age was approximately 60 years with a range of about 20 to 80. Prior anti-PD-1, anti-PD-L1 or anti-CTLA-4 therapy was permitted, and checkpoint inhibitors had been received by approximately 39% of dose-escalation patients. Partial responses were achieved by three dose-escalation patients, of whom one had hepatocellular carcinoma and two had cutaneous melanoma. Peripheral TCRbeta sequencing aimed to test whether ivuxolimab altered TCR sequence diversity and caused clonal T-cell expansion. The paper reports the monotherapy dose-escalation portion (N of about 50 patients) of the phase I ivuxolimab trial. What the authors observed across the whole study: Clonal expansion of both CD4+ and CD8+ blood T cells was observed from baseline to week 6 at doses 0.1 to 3.0 mg/kg. Low levels of normalized T-cell clonal expansion were also shown by some nonresponding patients. On average, CD8+ T cells showed more expanded clones than CD4+ T cells after ivuxolimab. In partial responders in the 0.1-3.0 mg/kg groups, normalized peripheral clonal expansion was found to be among the lowest, especially among CD8+ T cells. Antigen specificity was not determined for the clonally expanded peripheral T cells.

To sequence the TCRbeta CDR3 region, genomic DNA was isolated from the sorted cells. The immunoSEQ Assay was used to sequence the TCRbeta CDR3 regions. TCRdb holds this immuneACCESS table with in-frame rearrangements only. Some clones are missing; in checked studies, unresolved V genes explain under half, and the rest has no known cause. The sample includes around 72,000 clones, with approximately 92% observed a single time. The ten top clones hold approximately 10% of the sample. CDR1 SGHRS and CDR2 YFSETQ are derived from the germline V gene. The CDR3 holds 17 amino acids from the cysteine to the phenylalanine. The entry retains the CDR3 DNA only, 51 bases that are in frame from base 1. Germline trimming amounts to 0 bases on V and 0 bases on J, with 7 as the count of junction bases outside the gene matches. The trial excluded patients who had a history of autoimmune disease or who were on systemic immunosuppression. Peripheral blood for TCR sequencing was collected from all dose cohorts at baseline, on cycle 4 day 1, and on cycle 7 day 1. The samples were taken from a phase I, first-in-human, multicenter, open-label dose-escalation trial of ivuxolimab. Adults with locally advanced or metastatic head and neck squamous cell, hepatocellular, melanoma or renal cell carcinoma were enrolled in the trial. Before TCR sequencing, CD4+ and CD8+ T cells were separately sorted from peripheral blood.

This clone was picked up one time. What this receptor recognizes is not known. No base quality information exists; no much larger clone differs at one position. Sequencing used CD4+ or CD8+ T cells sorted from blood, obtained in a trial of the OX40 agonist ivuxolimab. The receptor was isolated from an adult with an advanced solid tumor such as melanoma, head and neck, liver or kidney cancer. Recombination linked TRBV5-1 to TRBJ2-3, with TRBD2 matching 7 junction bases. DNA sequence: TGCGCCAGCAGCTTGGTCTCTAGCGGCCATAGCACAGATACGCAGTATTTT. Translation gives CASSLVSSGHSTDTQYF.